This is a list of T cell receptor beta chains from one sample in a study of CDR3 diversity in severe acne. TCRdb re-derived calls from the PCR reads in MiXCR, one entry per CDR3 protein. The top ten clones hold roughly an eighth of a sample with more than 85,000 distinct CDR3 sequences, about half of them seen once. The specimen was blood. These receptors originate from a male donor with acne. Both conserved end residues are part of each CDR3. The order of the fields is V gene, clone size, J gene, D gene, CDR3 DNA, CDR3 protein. The D gene is left open where the match is weak. Size is omitted from some rows. Given values are once, few, many or a class for expanded clones.

V gene: TRBV20-1; clone size: -; J gene: TRBJ2-7; D gene: TRBD2; CDR3 DNA: TGCAGTGCAGGAACTAGCGGGAGAGCCTACGAGCAGTACTTC; CDR3 protein: CSAGTSGRAYEQYF
V gene: TRBV20-1; clone size: many; J gene: TRBJ2-7; D gene: -; CDR3 DNA: TGCAGTGCTAGAGATGTCAGCCTAAGCTCCTACGAGCAGTACTTC; CDR3 protein: CSARDVSLSSYEQYF
V gene: TRBV2; clone size: -; J gene: TRBJ2-2; D gene: -; CDR3 DNA: TGTGCCAGCAGGCCAGGGGTCACCGGGGAGCTGTTTTTT; CDR3 protein: CASRPGVTGELFF
V gene: TRBV11-2; clone size: many; J gene: TRBJ2-7; D gene: TRBD2; CDR3 DNA: TGTGCCAGCAGCTTGGGACTAGAACTCTACGAGCAGTACTTC; CDR3 protein: CASSLGLELYEQYF
V gene: TRBV15; clone size: few; J gene: TRBJ1-4; D gene: -; CDR3 DNA: TGTGCCACCAGCAGTTTAAAGCAGACTAATGAAAAACTGTTTTTT; CDR3 protein: CATSSLKQTNEKLFF
V gene: TRBV25-1; clone size: once; J gene: TRBJ1-6; D gene: TRBD1; CDR3 DNA: TGTGCCAGCAAAACAGGGGGTGATAATTCACCCCTCCACTTT; CDR3 protein: CASKTGGDNSPLHF
V gene: TRBV10-3; clone size: -; J gene: TRBJ1-1; D gene: -; CDR3 DNA: TGTGCCATCAGTGACGGAGGGGCCATCAACACTGAAGCTTTCTTT; CDR3 protein: CAISDGGAINTEAFF
V gene: TRBV14; clone size: -; J gene: TRBJ2-3; D gene: TRBD2; CDR3 DNA: TGTGCCAGCAGCCCCGGGACTAGCAGGGCAGATACGCAGTATTTT; CDR3 protein: CASSPGTSRADTQYF
V gene: TRBV5-1; clone size: many; J gene: TRBJ2-3; D gene: TRBD1; CDR3 DNA: TGCGCCAGCAGCTTGTCGGGACAGGGGATGCTCACAGATACGCAGTATTTT; CDR3 protein: CASSLSGQGMLTDTQYF
V gene: TRBV6-5; clone size: -; J gene: TRBJ2-1; D gene: -; CDR3 DNA: TGTGCCAGCAGTGCGACCACCCCCGACAGGTACAATGAGCAGTCCTTC; CDR3 protein: CASSATTPDRYNEQSF
V gene: TRBV2; clone size: -; J gene: TRBJ2-1; D gene: TRBD1; CDR3 DNA: TGTGCCAGCTGGGGACAGACCACCGAAGAGCAGTTCTTC; CDR3 protein: CASWGQTTEEQFF
V gene: TRBV12-3/TRBV12-4; clone size: -; J gene: TRBJ2-1; D gene: -; CDR3 DNA: TGTGCCAGCAGTTACGGGGGCAATCAGCAGTTCTTC; CDR3 protein: CASSYGGNQQFF
V gene: TRBV20-1; clone size: few; J gene: TRBJ2-7; D gene: -; CDR3 DNA: TGCAGTGCTGTGGACGTAAGCTCCTACGAGCAGTACTTC; CDR3 protein: CSAVDVSSYEQYF
V gene: TRBV9; clone size: -; J gene: TRBJ2-3; D gene: TRBD2; CDR3 DNA: TGTGCCAGCAGCGCCAATAGCGGGGGCCGCACAGATACGCAGTATTTT; CDR3 protein: CASSANSGGRTDTQYF
V gene: TRBV25-1; clone size: -; J gene: TRBJ2-5; D gene: -; CDR3 DNA: TGTGCCAGCAGTGAATCGAATACGGGGACCCAGTACTTC; CDR3 protein: CASSESNTGTQYF
V gene: TRBV6-1; clone size: -; J gene: TRBJ1-6; D gene: -; CDR3 DNA: TGTGCCAGCAACGCCGTAGGTTCACCCCTCCACTTT; CDR3 protein: CASNAVGSPLHF
V gene: TRBV25-1; clone size: many; J gene: TRBJ2-7; D gene: -; CDR3 DNA: TGTGCCAGCAGTGATCCAAATGACTCCGAGCAGTACTTC; CDR3 protein: CASSDPNDSEQYF
V gene: TRBV7-6; clone size: -; J gene: TRBJ2-5; D gene: -; CDR3 DNA: TGTGCCAGCAGCACCGGGACCCACAAAGAGACCCAGTACTTC; CDR3 protein: CASSTGTHKETQYF
V gene: TRBV14; clone size: -; J gene: TRBJ2-3; D gene: TRBD2; CDR3 DNA: TGTGCCAGCAGCCACACTAGCGGGGCACGACATACGCAGTATTTT; CDR3 protein: CASSHTSGARHTQYF
V gene: TRBV11-2; clone size: many; J gene: TRBJ2-1; D gene: TRBD1; CDR3 DNA: TGTGCCAGCAGCATCGACAGGGGCTCCTACAATGAGCAGTTCTTC; CDR3 protein: CASSIDRGSYNEQFF
V gene: TRBV10-3; clone size: many; J gene: TRBJ2-5; D gene: -; CDR3 DNA: TGTGCCATCAGTGATGGAGAGACCCAGTACTTC; CDR3 protein: CAISDGETQYF
V gene: TRBV11-2; clone size: few; J gene: TRBJ2-5; D gene: -; CDR3 DNA: TGTGCCAGCAGCTTAGGACTCGACGGGCAAGAGACCCAGTACTTC; CDR3 protein: CASSLGLDGQETQYF
V gene: TRBV29-1; clone size: -; J gene: TRBJ2-6; D gene: -; CDR3 DNA: TGCAGCGTTGAAGAATTTGCAGGGTCTGGGGCCAACGTCCTGACTTTC; CDR3 protein: CSVEEFAGSGANVLTF
V gene: TRBV12-3/TRBV12-4; clone size: few; J gene: TRBJ2-1; D gene: -; CDR3 DNA: TGTGCTGCCACTCTGGACTGGTACAATGAGCAGTTCTTC; CDR3 protein: CAATLDWYNEQFF
V gene: TRBV9; clone size: -; J gene: TRBJ2-5; D gene: -; CDR3 DNA: TGTGCCAGCAGCGTAGCCGTGGGCCGGGAGACCCAGTACTTC; CDR3 protein: CASSVAVGRETQYF
V gene: TRBV10-3; clone size: many; J gene: TRBJ1-3; D gene: -; CDR3 DNA: TGTGCCATCTCGAAACAGGGACCCTCTGGAAACACCATATATTTT; CDR3 protein: CAISKQGPSGNTIYF
V gene: TRBV7-9; clone size: many; J gene: TRBJ2-1; D gene: TRBD1; CDR3 DNA: TGTGCCAGCAGCCCGACAGGGGGGAATGAGCAGTTCTTC; CDR3 protein: CASSPTGGNEQFF
V gene: TRBV7-6; clone size: -; J gene: TRBJ2-3; D gene: TRBD2; CDR3 DNA: TGTGCCAGCGGCTTATCGTGGACTAGCGGGGGGTGGTATTTC; CDR3 protein: CASGLSWTSGGWYF
V gene: TRBV6-1; clone size: many; J gene: TRBJ1-6; D gene: TRBD1; CDR3 DNA: TGTGCCAGCAGTGAAGGGACAGGGGGCAATTCACCCCTCCACTTT; CDR3 protein: CASSEGTGGNSPLHF
V gene: TRBV12-3/TRBV12-4; clone size: -; J gene: TRBJ2-4; D gene: TRBD1; CDR3 DNA: TGTGCCAGCAGTTTGACCGGGACAGGGTATATAGACATTCAGTACTTC; CDR3 protein: CASSLTGTGYIDIQYF
V gene: TRBV11-2; clone size: few; J gene: TRBJ1-4; D gene: -; CDR3 DNA: TGTGCCAGCAGCCCACGGTGGGCGGTCGACAATGAAAAACTGTTTTTT; CDR3 protein: CASSPRWAVDNEKLFF
V gene: TRBV19; clone size: -; J gene: TRBJ1-2; D gene: TRBD1; CDR3 DNA: TGTGCCAGCAGCTGGGGACAGGGGGATGGCTATGGCTACACCTTC; CDR3 protein: CASSWGQGDGYGYTF
V gene: TRBV6-1; clone size: many; J gene: TRBJ2-7; D gene: TRBD2; CDR3 DNA: TGTGCCAGCGGAGTGGAAACTAGCGGGTCCTACGAGCAGTACTTC; CDR3 protein: CASGVETSGSYEQYF
V gene: TRBV12-3/TRBV12-4; clone size: -; J gene: TRBJ2-1; D gene: -; CDR3 DNA: TGTGCCAGCAGCCCCGGACAGGTCGGGGGTGAGCAGTTCTTC; CDR3 protein: CASSPGQVGGEQFF
V gene: TRBV7-9; clone size: -; J gene: TRBJ1-1; D gene: -; CDR3 DNA: TGTGCCAGCAGTTCAGCGGCACGCGGAACTGAAGCTTTCTTT; CDR3 protein: CASSSAARGTEAFF
V gene: TRBV6-4; clone size: -; J gene: TRBJ2-3; D gene: -; CDR3 DNA: TGTGCCAGCAGTGAAGCCGGTTCGGCAGATACGCAGTATTTT; CDR3 protein: CASSEAGSADTQYF
V gene: TRBV9; clone size: few; J gene: TRBJ2-5; D gene: TRBD2; CDR3 DNA: TGTGCCAGCAGCTGGCGGGGCGGGAGTGGAGAGACCCAGTACTTC; CDR3 protein: CASSWRGGSGETQYF
V gene: TRBV7-8; clone size: -; J gene: TRBJ2-7; D gene: -; CDR3 DNA: TGTGCCAGCAGCTTAGTGGGTAGGGTTTACGAGCAGTACTTC; CDR3 protein: CASSLVGRVYEQYF
V gene: TRBV11-2; clone size: many; J gene: TRBJ2-7; D gene: -; CDR3 DNA: TGTGCCAGCAGCTCCGGGGCCGCCTACGAGCAGTACTTC; CDR3 protein: CASSSGAAYEQYF
V gene: TRBV18; clone size: -; J gene: TRBJ2-7; D gene: TRBD1; CDR3 DNA: TGTGCCAGCTCCTTCGCTGAAGGACAGGGCCCCTGCGAGCGGTACTTC; CDR3 protein: CASSFAEGQGPCERYF
V gene: TRBV7-6; clone size: many; J gene: TRBJ2-1; D gene: TRBD2; CDR3 DNA: TGTGCCAGCAGCACCGGACTAGCGGGAGACAATGAGCAGTTCTTC; CDR3 protein: CASSTGLAGDNEQFF